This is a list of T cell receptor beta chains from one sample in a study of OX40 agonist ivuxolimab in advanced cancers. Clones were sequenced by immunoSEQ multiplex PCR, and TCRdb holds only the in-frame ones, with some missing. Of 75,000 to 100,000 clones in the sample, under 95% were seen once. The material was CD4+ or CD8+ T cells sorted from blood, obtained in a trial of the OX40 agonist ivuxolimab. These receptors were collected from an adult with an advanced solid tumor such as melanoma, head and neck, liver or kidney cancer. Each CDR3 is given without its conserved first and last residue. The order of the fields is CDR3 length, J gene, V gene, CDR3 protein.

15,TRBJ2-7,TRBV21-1,ASSKALWDGGSYEQY
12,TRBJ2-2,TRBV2,ASSGTGATGELF
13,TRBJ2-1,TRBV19,ASILLRDRFNEQF
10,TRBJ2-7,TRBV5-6,ASSLSGYEQY
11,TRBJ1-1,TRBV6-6,ATRGGTNTEAF
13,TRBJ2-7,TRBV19,ASSALSSGRNEQY
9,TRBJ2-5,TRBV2,ASRVGETQY
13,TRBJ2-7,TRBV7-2,ASSYEGQVYYEQY
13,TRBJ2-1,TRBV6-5,ASSSGGASYNEQF
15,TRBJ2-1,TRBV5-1,ASSLDLSAGGIGEQF
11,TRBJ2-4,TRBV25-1,ASSRQGGNIQY
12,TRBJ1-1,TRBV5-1,ASSLTTGNTEAF
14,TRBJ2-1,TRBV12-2,ASRVLGTSGRGEQF
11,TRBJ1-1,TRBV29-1,SVEGQQNTEAF
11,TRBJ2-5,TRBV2,ASRVEMGETQY
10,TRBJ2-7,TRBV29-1,SVGTGPYEQY
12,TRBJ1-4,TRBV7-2,ASSFDRARGKLF
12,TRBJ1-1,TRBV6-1,ASSESGVSTEAF
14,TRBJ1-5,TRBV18,ASSPPGQGMGQPQH
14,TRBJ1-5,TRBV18,ASSPVASFSNQPQH
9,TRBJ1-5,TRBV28,ASSHNQPQH
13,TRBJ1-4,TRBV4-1,ASSQDPGVNEKLF
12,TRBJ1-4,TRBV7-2,ASSLTGGNEKLF